These T cell receptor beta chains were read from a single sample in a study of blood T cell repertoires in COVID-19. Only in-frame clones appear in the TCRdb table, and some are missing; sequencing was by immunoSEQ multiplex PCR. The repertoire includes over 200,000 clones, roughly 89% of them detected once, and 10% to 13% sits in the top ten. Sequenced: PBMCs or T cells enriched from blood (not recorded which). The source is a man aged 18 to 29 with acute COVID-19. Both conserved end residues are part of each CDR3. A D gene is named only where the DNA matches it firmly. Some rows mark clone size as missing; the rest say once, few, many or name a class of expanded clone.

v_call	j_call	d_call	clone_size	cdr3_aa	cdr3_nt
TRBV27	TRBJ2-5	TRBD1	.	CASSPSPGQGETQYF	TGTGCCAGCAGCCCCTCACCGGGACAGGGGGAGACCCAGTACTTC
TRBV30	TRBJ2-3	.	.	CAWSVGRTGTSPDTQYF	TGTGCCTGGAGTGTTGGGAGGACAGGAACCTCTCCAGATACGCAGTATTTT
TRBV30	TRBJ1-5	.	few	CAWSVRENQPQHF	TGTGCCTGGAGTGTACGGGAGAATCAGCCCCAGCATTTT
TRBV11-2	TRBJ1-2	TRBD1	.	CASTSYRGANYGYTF	TGTGCCAGCACCTCATACAGGGGAGCTAACTATGGCTACACCTTC
TRBV7-9	TRBJ2-3	.	.	CASSYSASSPTDTQYF	TGTGCCAGCAGCTATAGCGCGTCCAGCCCCACAGATACGCAGTATTTT
TRBV7-9	TRBJ1-2	TRBD1	.	CASSLSTGKIANYGYTF	TGTGCCAGCAGCTTATCGACAGGGAAAATTGCCAACTATGGCTACACCTTC
TRBV7-9	TRBJ2-4	TRBD2	.	CASSTETSGRAVDKNIQYF	TGTGCCAGCAGCACCGAGACTAGCGGGAGGGCTGTTGACAAAAACATTCAGTACTTC
TRBV6-5	TRBJ1-3	.	.	CASMEQGRRGNTIYF	TGTGCCAGCATGGAACAGGGACGTCGTGGAAACACCATATATTTT
TRBV7-9	TRBJ2-2	TRBD1	once	CASSSTGTGGRGELFF	TGTGCCAGCAGCTCTACCGGGACAGGAGGAAGGGGGGAGCTGTTTTTT
TRBV28	TRBJ2-3	TRBD2	.	CASIGRGAPTDTQYF	TGTGCCAGCATCGGGAGGGGGGCCCCCACAGATACGCAGTATTTT